Listed here are 30 T cell receptor beta chains from one sample, sequenced in a study of identical twins. TCRdb re-analysed the 5' RACE reads in MiXCR, keeping a single row per CDR3 protein. In the table there are approximately 500,000 distinct CDR3 sequences, roughly 24% of which are singletons. The data also belong to a second study, concerning T cells expressing NK-cell markers.

Sequenced sample: CD4+ T cells sorted from blood. Receptors were obtained from a woman under 30 in good health.

The chain uses TRBV5-1 and TRBJ1-1; 9 bases match TRBD1. The V and J ends lost 3 bases and 4 bases, in that order; junction bases with no gene match: 7. Germline values: CDR1 SGHRS, CDR2 YFSETQ. The CDR3 length is 15 residues. CDR3 sequence reads: CASSSVTGGFTEAFF. The CDR3 DNA is TGCGCCAGCAGCTCAGTGACAGGGGGATTCACTGAAGCTTTCTTT.

The chain's CDR3 is CASREGRDGYTF. As DNA, the CDR3 is TGTGCCAGCAGGGAAGGGCGGGACGGCTACACCTTC. The chain is built from TRBV12-3 or TRBV12-4 and TRBJ1-2; D is possibly TRBD1 (5 bases). Trimming took 6 bases from V and 8 from J, leaving 13 bases between them. The CDR3 has 12 amino acids.

The rearrangement links TRBV7-8 to TRBJ1-2; 8 nucleotides match TRBD1. CDR3 length: 14 residues. J was trimmed by 4 bases and V by 2 bases; bases with no gene match: 3. CDR1 is SGHVS and CDR2 is FQNEAQ in the germline V gene. In nucleotides, the CDR3 is TGTGCCAGCAGCTTACCGGGACAGGCCTATGGCTACACCTTC. It specifies CASSLPGQAYGYTF.

The rearrangement links TRBV5-5 to TRBJ1-1; D ambiguous. CDR3 length: 12 residues. The V end was cut by 2 bases, the J end by 0 bases, with 2 bases between. The V gene's germline CDR1 is SGHKS and CDR2 YYEKEE (reference sequence). The CDR3 loop reads CASSFVNTEAFF. For the CDR3, the DNA is TGTGCCAGCAGCTTTGTGAACACTGAAGCTTTCTTT.

The chain couples TRBV4-3 to TRBJ2-6; D is possibly TRBD1 (6 bases). This CDR3 has 17 amino acids. V dropped 5 bases and J dropped 0 bases, with 14 bases sitting between them. Germline CDR1 is LGHNA and CDR2 is YSLEER. CDR3 in amino acids: CASSKDSYRSGANVLTF. DNA of the CDR3: TGCGCCAGCAGCAAGGACAGTTACCGCTCTGGGGCCAACGTCCTGACTTTC.

The chain combines TRBV20-1 with TRBJ2-4, with TRBD2 matching 15 bases. V dropped 4 bases and J dropped 6; count of bases not matched to a gene: 1. CDR3 length equals 14 residues. Germline V gives CDR1 DFQATT, CDR2 SNEGSKA (reference sequence). DNA of the CDR3: TGCAGTGCTACGGGACTAGCGGGAGGAAACATTCAGTACTTC. This encodes CSATGLAGGNIQYF.

The V gene is TRBV30, the J gene TRBJ2-3; TRBD2 matches 13 bases. The V gene's germline CDR1 is GTSNPN and CDR2 SVGIG (reference sequence). V lost 5 bases, J lost 3 bases, and 11 bases stayed unmatched. The CDR3 covers 17 residues. CDR3 nucleotides: TGTGCCTGGGGGGGTCTGACTAGCGGGAGGTGGACAGATACGCAGTATTTT. Translating it yields CAWGGLTSGRWTDTQYF.

The chain employs TRBV6-5 and TRBJ1-3, with D possibly matching TRBD1 (6 bases). Trimming shortened V by 0 bases and J by 4 bases, and 13 bases separated the two germline ends. This CDR3 contains 16 residues. CDR1 and CDR2 (germline): MNHEY, SVGAGI. CDR3 protein: CASSYSSGGQGNTIYF. Written as DNA, the CDR3 is TGTGCCAGCAGTTACTCGAGCGGGGGGCAGGGAAACACCATATATTTT.

The chain uses TRBV5-1 and TRBJ1-1; D is ambiguous. Germline V CDR1 and CDR2: SGHRS, YFSETQ. V was clipped by 0 bases and J by 10 bases, with 10 bases between them. The CDR3 runs to 12 residues. In DNA, the CDR3 is TGCGCCAGCAGCTTGGGGGGTGAAGGAGCTTTCTTT. It translates to CASSLGGEGAFF.

This clonotype was seen ten or more times. The chain joins TRBV6-2 or TRBV6-3 to TRBJ1-2; D remains unclear. This CDR3 has 11 residues. Germline lookup yields CDR1 MNHEY and CDR2 SVGEGT. V lost 6 bases and J 10 bases, leaving 12 bases between the germline ends. The CDR3 sequence: CASSYTTDYTF. CDR3 coding DNA: TGTGCCAGCAGCTATACAACAGACTACACCTTC.

This clonotype was picked up a small number of times. The CDR3 DNA is TGTGCCAGCAGTGCTTCGACAGGGAATGGCTACACCTTC. Its translation is CASSASTGNGYTF. This chain joins TRBV2 and TRBJ1-2; 7 bases match TRBD1. CDR3 length: 13 amino acids. Looked up from germline, CDR1 is SNHLY and CDR2 is FYNNEI. Trimming removed 4 bases from V and 6 bases from J; junction bases left unmatched: 5.

This chain links TRBV20-1 with TRBJ2-1; 8 nucleotides line up with TRBD2. From germline, CDR1 is DFQATT and CDR2 SNEGSKA (reference sequence). CDR3 size: 19 residues. The V segment lost 6 bases and the J segment 0 bases; nucleotides outside the gene matches: 19. CDR3 residues: CSARGDVAGGSLSYNEQFF. The DNA of the CDR3 is TGCAGTGCCCGGGGTGATGTGGCGGGGGGCTCCCTCTCCTACAATGAGCAGTTCTTC.

The chain couples TRBV5-1 to TRBJ2-1; TRBD2 agrees at 11 bases. Germline lookup yields CDR1 SGHRS and CDR2 YFSETQ. This CDR3 spans 17 amino acids. V gave up 0 bases and J gave up 1 base; unmatched junction bases: 3. CDR3 region: CASSLVTSGGSYNEQFF. CDR3 in DNA: TGCGCCAGCAGCTTGGTTACTAGCGGGGGATCCTACAATGAGCAGTTCTTC. The full variable domain, completed using reference TRBV5-1 and TRBJ2-1, is KAGVTQTPRYLIKTRGQQVTLSCSPISGHRSVSWYQQTPGQGLQFLFEYFSETQRNKGNFPGRFSGRQFSNSRSEMNVSTLELGDSALYLCASSLVTSGGSYNEQFFGPGTRLTVL.

This clonotype was recorded only once. V and J are TRBV3-1 and TRBJ2-1, with 8 bases lining up with TRBD2. Germline CDR1 and CDR2: LGHDT and YNNKEL (reference sequence). The ends lost 3 bases at V and 9 bases at J; junction bases unmatched: 10. CDR3 length: 15 amino acids. CDR3 sequence reads: CASSHIERGRGEQFF. In nucleotides, the CDR3 is TGTGCCAGCAGCCACATTGAGCGGGGGAGGGGTGAGCAGTTCTTC.

V usage is TRBV3-1 and J usage is TRBJ2-2, with TRBD2 matching over 8 bases. CDR1 is LGHDT, CDR2 YNNKEL, per germline (reference sequence). The CDR3 is made up of 17 amino acids. V shed 4 bases, J shed 3 bases, and the junction held 10 bases outside the gene matches. The CDR3 loop is CASSPRARAGDTGELFF. The CDR3, as DNA: TGTGCCAGCAGCCCGAGGGCCCGAGCGGGGGACACCGGGGAGCTGTTTTTT.

This clonotype has more than one count but fewer than ten. In DNA, the CDR3 is TGCGCCAGCAGCTTGGCCGAGGTCACCTACGAGCAGTACTTC. This translates into CASSLAEVTYEQYF. The V call is TRBV5-1, the J call TRBJ2-7; D remains unclear. This CDR3 spans 14 amino acids. From germline, CDR1 is SGHRS and CDR2 YFSETQ. Trimming pared 0 bases from V and 2 bases from J, leaving 9 bases between.

The gene calls are TRBV15 and TRBJ2-6, with unresolved D. The ends were cut back, 1 base at V and 0 bases at J, with 4 bases in the middle. Germline V gives CDR1 LNHNV, CDR2 YYDKDF (reference sequence). There are 15 residues in the CDR3. CDR3: CATSRAISGANVLTF. The CDR3 DNA sequence: TGTGCCACCAGCAGAGCCATCTCTGGGGCCAACGTCCTGACTTTC.

V and J are TRBV12-3 or TRBV12-4 and TRBJ2-5; D is possibly TRBD2 (7 bases). Between the trimmed V and J ends, which lost 8 bases and 2 bases, there was a span of 15 bases. There are 14 residues in the CDR3. CDR3 in amino acids: CASRGAGNQETQYF. CDR3 in DNA: TGTGCCAGCCGGGGGGCGGGGAATCAAGAGACCCAGTACTTC.

The chain recombines TRBV7-8 with TRBJ2-1; TRBD2 matches at 8 bases. Trimming took 5 bases from V and 4 from J; bases not matched to a gene: 13. The CDR3 has 17 amino acids. Germline V CDR1 and CDR2: SGHVS, FQNEAQ. CDR3 nucleotide sequence: TGTGCCAGCAGCCCACGACAAGGCGGGAGGTCATACAATGAGCAGTTCTTC. It is translated as CASSPRQGGRSYNEQFF.

This chain connects TRBV27 to TRBJ2-6; possibly TRBD1 for D (5 bases). The CDR3 is 17 residues long. The germline CDR1 and CDR2 sequences are MNHEY and SMNVEV (reference sequence). Trimming removed 6 bases from V and 2 bases from J, with 17 bases in between. CDR3 residues: CASSYFSRATGANVLTF. CDR3 DNA sequence: TGTGCCAGCAGCTACTTCAGCAGGGCGACTGGGGCCAACGTCCTGACTTTC.

This clonotype was counted between two and nine times. The chain carries TRBV28 and TRBJ2-7; D may match TRBD1 or TRBD2 (5 bases each). This CDR3 has 14 amino acids. Per the germline V gene, CDR1 is MDHEN and CDR2 is SYDVKM. V was clipped by 7 bases and J by 2 bases, with 15 bases between them. As DNA, the CDR3 is TGTGCCAGCACCCTTGGGGGAATAGCCTACGAGCAGTACTTC. This gives the protein CASTLGGIAYEQYF.

This clonotype was counted a few times. The genes are TRBV5-1 and TRBJ2-7; possible D gene TRBD1, 5 bases. The CDR3 contains 13 residues. The ends were cut back, 6 bases at V and 2 bases at J, with 12 bases in the middle. Germline lookup yields CDR1 SGHRS and CDR2 YFSETQ. CDR3: CASTLSGTYEQYF. The CDR3 DNA reads as TGCGCCAGCACCCTCTCAGGGACCTACGAGCAGTACTTC.

The genes are TRBV20-1 and TRBJ1-2, with TRBD1 as a possible D gene (5 bases). Germline V gene data show CDR1 as DFQATT and CDR2 as SNEGSKA (reference sequence). CDR3 size: 12 residues. Trimming took 5 bases from V and 8 from J, leaving 15 bases between them. CDR3 protein: CSAEGRTWGYTF. As DNA, the CDR3 is TGCAGTGCTGAGGGACGGACTTGGGGCTACACCTTC.

This sequence joins TRBV15 and TRBJ1-6, with D unresolved. The germline CDR1 and CDR2 sequences are LNHNV and YYDKDF (reference sequence). Trimming left V 1 base short and J 7 bases short, with 11 bases between. The CDR3 has 15 amino acids. CDR3: CATSRARTENSPLHF. The CDR3 bases are TGTGCCACCAGCAGAGCTAGGACTGAGAATTCACCCCTCCACTTT. The full variable domain, its missing parts supplied by reference TRBV15 and TRBJ1-6, is DAMVIQNPRYQVTQFGKPVTLSCSQTLNHNVMYWYQQKSSQAPKLLFHYYDKDFNNEADTPDNFQSRRPNTSFCFLDIRSPGLGDTAMYLCATSRARTENSPLHFGNGTRLTVT.

The chain links TRBV5-1 to TRBJ2-2; 9 bases match TRBD1. Germline CDR1 reads SGHRS; CDR2 reads YFSETQ. Trimming took 1 base from V and 10 from J; bases not matched to a gene: 2. The CDR3 runs 13 residues. CDR3 DNA sequence: TGCGCCAGCAGCTTGACAGGGGGCGAGGAGCTGTTTTTT. Amino acids: CASSLTGGEELFF.

The table lists this clonotype with a few counts. The V and J genes are TRBV11-2 and TRBJ2-7; D is perhaps TRBD1 (5 bases). The V end was cut by 5 bases, the J end by 0 bases, with 11 bases between. The V gene's germline CDR1 is SGHAT and CDR2 FQNNGV. The CDR3 is 14 amino acids. CDR3 DNA: TGTGCCAGCAGCCCTTACAGGAGCTCCTACGAGCAGTACTTC. It translates to CASSPYRSSYEQYF.

The chain links TRBV27 to TRBJ2-1; D unresolved. Germline values: CDR1 MNHEY, CDR2 SMNVEV (reference sequence). V lost 7 bases to trimming and J lost 4 bases, with 5 bases between them. This CDR3 contains 11 residues. CDR3 region: CASKTYNEQFF. The DNA for the CDR3 is TGTGCCAGCAAGACGTACAATGAGCAGTTCTTC.

This clonotype was seen only a few times. The chain joins TRBV7-2 to TRBJ2-1; D may be TRBD2 (7 bases). This CDR3 contains 13 residues. V was shortened by 10 bases and J by 5 bases, with 15 bases between the two germline ends. Germline CDR1 is SGHTA and CDR2 is FQGNSA. The CDR3, as DNA: TGTGCCATACGGGGCGGGGGCCACAATGAGCAGTTCTTC. Protein: CAIRGGGHNEQFF.

This rearrangement joins TRBV7-8 to TRBJ2-3; D might be TRBD2 (5 bases). Germline CDR1 and CDR2: SGHVS and FQNEAQ. Trimming cost V 7 bases and J 2 bases, with 13 bases left between them. The CDR3 length is 14 residues. The CDR3 region has the DNA TGTGCCAGCAACCCCCGAGGGCCCACAGATACGCAGTATTTT. This translates into CASNPRGPTDTQYF.

The sample holds many counts of this clonotype. This chain uses TRBV12-3 or TRBV12-4 with TRBJ1-5; TRBD1 aligns across 10 bases. CDR3 length: 15 amino acids. V trimming: 4 bases; J trimming: 4 bases; junction bases outside the gene matches: 4. CDR3 sequence (DNA): TGTGCCAGCAGTTCCAGGGACAGGGGAAATCAGCCCCAGCATTTT. As protein: CASSSRDRGNQPQHF.